The rows below give T cell receptor beta chains drawn from one sample of a study of T-cell reconstitution after alpha-beta-depleted transplantation in children. From the PCR reads, TCRdb called clonotypes with MiXCR, one entry per CDR3 protein. The sample carries around 680,000 distinct CDR3 sequences, 16% recorded once. This specimen consisted of PBMCs from the stem cell graft donor, obtained from the stem cell graft. The receptors shown here come from a human donor who donated a stem cell graft to a child with acute myeloid leukemia. The CDR3 runs from the conserved cysteine through the conserved F or W. D genes are given only for firm matches. Only some rows state a clone size, as once, few, many or a class for expanded clones.

TRBV5-5,TRBJ2-1,.,many,TGTGCCAGCATCCGAGGGGACTCCTACAATGAGCAGTTCTTC,CASIRGDSYNEQFF
TRBV20-1,TRBJ2-5,TRBD2,few,TGCAGTGCCAGGACTAGCGGGGCAGGCCAGACCCAGTACTTC,CSARTSGAGQTQYF
TRBV28,TRBJ1-2,.,.,TGTGCCAGCAGTTTGTCGGGGGTGAATGGCTACACCTTC,CASSLSGVNGYTF
TRBV20-1,TRBJ2-1,.,many,TGCAGTGCTAGTACAGGGCAGGCCGGGGAGCAGTTCTTC,CSASTGQAGEQFF
TRBV27,TRBJ2-3,.,many,TGTGCCAGCAGTTCGGTAAGGTCCACAGATACGCAGTATTTT,CASSSVRSTDTQYF
TRBV5-5,TRBJ2-4,.,few,TGTGCCAGCAGCTGGGGTTTAGCCAAAAACATTCAGTACTTC,CASSWGLAKNIQYF
TRBV20-1,TRBJ2-3,.,.,TGCAGTGTTAGACAGGTCCACACAGATACGCAGTATTTT,CSVRQVHTDTQYF
TRBV18,TRBJ2-1,TRBD1,.,TGTTCCAGCTCACCAGATAGGGGACAGGGGACGCTAAAGTTCTTC,CSSSPDRGQGTLKFF
TRBV5-6,TRBJ2-2,TRBD2,.,TGTGCCAGCAGTGACCGGACTAGCAACACCGGGGAGCTGTTTTTT,CASSDRTSNTGELFF
TRBV20-1,TRBJ2-2,TRBD2,many,TGCAGTGCTCCGTTAGCGGGGGCCCCGCTCGGGGAGCTGTTTTTT,CSAPLAGAPLGELFF
TRBV20-1,TRBJ2-1,.,many,TGCAGTGCTAGCGATATTGAGCAGTTCTTC,CSASDIEQFF
TRBV5-5,TRBJ2-3,.,.,TGTGCCAGCAGCTCGGGACATAGAACAGATACGCAGTATTTT,CASSSGHRTDTQYF
TRBV5-1,TRBJ2-5,.,few,TGCGCCAGCAACTTCGGGGGGACACAAGAGACCCAGTACTTC,CASNFGGTQETQYF
TRBV15,TRBJ2-3,.,few,TGTGCCACCAGCTTCCCTCAGAGGGAGCTAGGGACAGATACGCAGTATTTT,CATSFPQRELGTDTQYF
TRBV24-1,TRBJ2-1,.,many,TGTGCCACCAGTGCCCCGTATCTGGATGAGCAGTTCTTC,CATSAPYLDEQFF
TRBV9,TRBJ2-2,TRBD2,.,TGTGCCAGCAGCGACGGCGGGGGGGCCCTCGGGGAGCTGTTTTTT,CASSDGGGALGELFF
TRBV29-1,TRBJ1-2,.,many,TGCAGCGGAGAGGGATCTAACTATGGCTACACCTTC,CSGEGSNYGYTF
TRBV20-1,TRBJ2-5,.,many,TGCAGTGCTAGAGGCCTGGGGGCCCAGTACTTC,CSARGLGAQYF
TRBV29-1,TRBJ2-3,.,many,TGCAGCGTCGAGCGTCGGACTGTTAGCACAGATACGCAGTATTTT,CSVERRTVSTDTQYF
TRBV12-3/TRBV12-4,TRBJ1-6,TRBD1,few,TGTGCCAGCAGTTTCGCCGGGACAGGGGATGGGGATTCACCCCTCCACTTT,CASSFAGTGDGDSPLHF
TRBV20-1,TRBJ1-5,TRBD1,many,TGCAGTGCTTTGACAGGGGGCGCAGGCAATCAGCCCCAGCATTTT,CSALTGGAGNQPQHF
TRBV11-1,TRBJ1-1,TRBD1,.,TGTGCCAGCAGCTTAGGACGCTTGGACAGGGCCCATAACACTGAAGCTTTCTTT,CASSLGRLDRAHNTEAFF
TRBV29-1,TRBJ2-7,.,many,TGCAGCGCTAAGAGGGGATACGAGCAGTACTTC,CSAKRGYEQYF
TRBV25-1,TRBJ2-7,TRBD1,many,TGTGCCAGCAGAGGGGACAGGGGCTACGAGCAGTACTTC,CASRGDRGYEQYF
TRBV11-3,TRBJ1-2,TRBD1,.,TGTGCCAGCAGCTTAGGGCCTGTGAACAGGGGAGATCATGGCTACACCTTC,CASSLGPVNRGDHGYTF
TRBV12-3/TRBV12-4,TRBJ2-1,.,many,TGTGCCAGCGTCCCCCAACGGGTTTTCTCCTACAATGAGCAGTTCTTC,CASVPQRVFSYNEQFF
TRBV20-1,TRBJ2-1,.,many,TGCAGTGCTAGAGCGGACTCCCGGGGCATTGAGCAGTTCTTC,CSARADSRGIEQFF
TRBV11-2,TRBJ2-7,.,once,TGTGCCAGCAGCCTACAGGGAAAGACGACCGAGCAGTACTTC,CASSLQGKTTEQYF
TRBV10-3,TRBJ1-1,.,many,TGTGCCATCAAAGGGACTGACGACATGAACACTGAAGCTTTCTTT,CAIKGTDDMNTEAFF
TRBV6-2/TRBV6-3,TRBJ2-4,.,.,TGTGCCAGCAGTCCCAGGGGGGGAAGCAAAAACATTCAGTACTTC,CASSPRGGSKNIQYF
TRBV20-1,TRBJ1-2,.,.,TGCAGTGCTAGAGCCAGGACGACCTATGGCTACACCTTC,CSARARTTYGYTF
TRBV7-2,TRBJ1-4,.,many,TGTGCCAGCAGTGCCAGCCCAGGGACTGAAAAACTGTTTTTT,CASSASPGTEKLFF
TRBV15,TRBJ1-1,.,.,TGTGCCACCAGGGGGTTGGGCACTGAAGCTTTCTTT,CATRGLGTEAFF
TRBV4-2,TRBJ2-3,TRBD2,many,TGTGCCAGCAGCCAAGATCTAGTAGCGGGCACCACAGATACGCAGTATTTT,CASSQDLVAGTTDTQYF
TRBV20-1,TRBJ2-5,.,many,TGCAGTGCTAGATCCGGCTACCAAGAGACCCAGTACTTC,CSARSGYQETQYF
TRBV29-1,TRBJ1-1,.,many,TGCAGCGTTGCATCGGACCGGGGAGCTTTCTTT,CSVASDRGAFF
TRBV6-1,TRBJ1-2,.,few,TGTGCCAGCAGTGAGCAGCAGCCGAGAGGGGTAGGCTACACCTTC,CASSEQQPRGVGYTF
TRBV20-1,TRBJ2-1,TRBD1,many,TGCAGTGCTCCACTCCAAAGACAGGGCGATGAGCAGTTCTTC,CSAPLQRQGDEQFF
TRBV5-1,TRBJ2-1,TRBD1,few,TGCGCCAGCAGCTCCAGACAGGGCTTTGAGCAGTTCTTC,CASSSRQGFEQFF
TRBV7-2,TRBJ2-7,TRBD2,many,TGTGCCAGCAGCACCCTATCGTCGGCTAGCGGGTACGAGCAGTACTTC,CASSTLSSASGYEQYF
TRBV30,TRBJ1-2,.,many,TGTGCCCGGGCCAGGGTTAACTATGGCTACACCTTC,CARARVNYGYTF
TRBV6-5,TRBJ1-3,.,many,TGTGCCAGCAGTTCCGCGGGAGGGACCGCCGGTGGAAACACCATATATTTT,CASSSAGGTAGGNTIYF
TRBV7-9,TRBJ1-1,.,.,TGTGCCAGCAGCTCCCAGGGGATCATGAACACTGAAGCTTTCTTT,CASSSQGIMNTEAFF
TRBV29-1,TRBJ2-2,.,few,TGCAGCGTTGTTTCGAACACCGGGGAGCTGTTTTTT,CSVVSNTGELFF
TRBV28,TRBJ2-7,TRBD1,few,TGTGCCAGCAGGTTCAGGGGGCCCTACGAGCAGTACTTC,CASRFRGPYEQYF